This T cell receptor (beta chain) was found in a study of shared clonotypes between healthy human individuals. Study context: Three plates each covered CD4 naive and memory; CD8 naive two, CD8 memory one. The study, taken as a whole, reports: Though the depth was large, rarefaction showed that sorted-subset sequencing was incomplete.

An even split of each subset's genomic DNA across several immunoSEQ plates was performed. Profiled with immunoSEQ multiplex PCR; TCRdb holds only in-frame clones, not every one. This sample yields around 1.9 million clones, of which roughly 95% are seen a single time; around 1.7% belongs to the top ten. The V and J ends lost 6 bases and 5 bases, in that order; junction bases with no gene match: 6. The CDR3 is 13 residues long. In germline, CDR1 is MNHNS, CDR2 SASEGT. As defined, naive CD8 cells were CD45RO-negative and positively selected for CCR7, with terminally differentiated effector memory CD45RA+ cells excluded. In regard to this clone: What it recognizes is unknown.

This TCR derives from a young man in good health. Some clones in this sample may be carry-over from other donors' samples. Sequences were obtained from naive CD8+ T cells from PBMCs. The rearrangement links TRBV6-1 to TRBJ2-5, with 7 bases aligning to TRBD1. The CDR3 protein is CASRTGSGETQYF. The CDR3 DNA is TGTGCCAGCAGGACAGGGAGTGGGGAGACCCAGTACTTC.